Listed here is a single T cell receptor beta chain. This sample is drawn from a study of blood T cell repertoires in COVID-19. As for the study in general: Sample material is recorded as cDNA or gDNA derived from T cells, B-cell-depleted T cells, or PBMCs.

Participants were aged 18 to 89 years, lived in 25 or so US areas, and enrolled virtually. Membership in each cohort depended on participant-reported clinical history. Germline values: CDR1 KGHDR, CDR2 SFDVKD. Trimming stripped 7 bases from V and 11 bases from J, with 22 bases between. The CDR3 is 14 residues long. Per the study methods: Reference gene primer amplification gave estimated nucleated cell counts. Using immunoSEQ multiplex PCR, the repertoire was profiled, and TCRdb retains in-frame clones only, with some absent. V and J calls and clone size follow that table, whereas D and trimming were derived from the DNA. The sample lists about 250,000 clones, over 75% occurring once.

Material for sequencing was PBMCs or T cells enriched from blood (not recorded which). The V gene is TRBV24-1, the J gene TRBJ1-2, with D possibly matching TRBD1 (5 bases). This clonotype was sampled from a man between 40 and 49 years old who had recovered from COVID-19. For the CDR3, the DNA is TGTGCCACCAGACAGGATTTAGGGCTAGTGTGGTACACCTTC. It yields the protein CATRQDLGLVWYTF.